Below, one T cell receptor (beta chain) is given with its context. Naive CD8 cells lacked CD45RO and underwent positive selection for CCR7, leaving out terminally differentiated effector memory CD45RA+ cells. The sample originates from a study of shared clonotypes between healthy human individuals. The table came from immunoSEQ multiplex PCR; TCRdb's copy has only in-frame clones and leaves some out. The sample has 2 million to 2.5 million clones, 85% to 95% seen once. The germline V gene encodes CDR1 MNHEY and CDR2 SMNVEV (reference sequence). CDR3 length: 15 residues. The V and J ends lost 6 bases and 0 bases, in that order; junction bases with no gene match: 5.

The chain carries TRBV27 and TRBJ2-7; 10 bases match TRBD2. The sequenced material came from naive CD8+ T cells from PBMCs. This clonotype was obtained from a man younger than 30 in good health. Some clones in this sample may be carry-over from other donors' samples. The CDR3 region has the DNA TGTGCCAGCAGAAAGAGCGGGAGGGCCTCCTACGAGCAGTACTTC. This gives the protein CASRKSGRASYEQYF.